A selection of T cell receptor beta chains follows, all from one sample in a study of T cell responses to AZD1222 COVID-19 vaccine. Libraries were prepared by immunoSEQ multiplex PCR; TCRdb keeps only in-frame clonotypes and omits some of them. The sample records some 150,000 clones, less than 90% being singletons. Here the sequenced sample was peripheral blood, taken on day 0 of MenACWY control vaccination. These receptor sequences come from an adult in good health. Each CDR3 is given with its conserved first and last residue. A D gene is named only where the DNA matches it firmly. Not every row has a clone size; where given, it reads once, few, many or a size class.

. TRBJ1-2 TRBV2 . CASMNYGYTF TGTGCCAGCATGAACTATGGCTACACCTTC
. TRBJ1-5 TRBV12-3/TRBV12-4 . CASSLSDNQPQHF TGTGCCAGCAGTTTGTCCGATAATCAGCCCCAGCATTTT
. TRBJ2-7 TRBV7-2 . CASSSPQRGPPSYEQYF TGTGCCAGCAGCTCCCCCCAAAGGGGCCCCCCAAGCTACGAGCAGTACTTC
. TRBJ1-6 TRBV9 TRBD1 CASSPRTGYNSPLHF TGTGCCAGCAGCCCCAGGACAGGGTACAATTCACCCCTCCACTTT
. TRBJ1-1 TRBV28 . CASSLSRGSDAFF TGTGCCAGCAGTTTATCCAGGGGATCTGACGCTTTCTTT
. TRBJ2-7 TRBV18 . CASSPRDYEQYF TGTGCCAGCTCACCCCGGGACTACGAGCAGTACTTC
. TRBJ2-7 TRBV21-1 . CASRDLNPYEQYF TGTGCCAGCCGCGACTTGAATCCCTACGAGCAGTACTTC
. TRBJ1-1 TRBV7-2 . CASSFVRVGTEAFF TGTGCCAGCAGCTTCGTAAGGGTGGGCACTGAAGCTTTCTTT
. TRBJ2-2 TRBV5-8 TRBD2 CASSRDGGYTGELFF TGTGCCAGCAGCCGAGACGGGGGGTACACCGGGGAGCTGTTTTTT
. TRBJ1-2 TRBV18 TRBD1 CASSPRQGAVGSGGYTF TGTGCCAGCTCACCAAGACAGGGGGCTGTGGGGAGCGGTGGCTACACCTTC
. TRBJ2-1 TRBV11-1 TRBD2 CASSLIAGGIYNEQFF TGTGCCAGCAGTCTGATAGCGGGGGGCATCTACAATGAGCAGTTCTTC
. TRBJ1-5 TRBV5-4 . CASSLGISQPQHF TGTGCCAGCAGCTTAGGTATTTCTCAGCCCCAGCATTTT
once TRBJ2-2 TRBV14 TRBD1 CASSHRTGAHTGELFF TGTGCCAGCAGCCACCGGACAGGGGCTCACACCGGGGAGCTGTTTTTT